These T cell receptor beta chains were read from a single sample in a study of T cell responses to AZD1222 COVID-19 vaccine. Repertoires were generated with immunoSEQ multiplex PCR, while TCRdb's copy carries only in-frame clones and drops some. Of about 60,000 clones in the sample, 70% to 85% were seen once. Sequencing used peripheral blood, obtained on day 0 of AZD1222 vaccination. These receptors came from an adult in good health. Each CDR3 is given with its conserved first and last residue. Fields, in order: clone size, J gene, V gene, D gene, CDR3 protein, CDR3 DNA. D genes are given only for firm matches. The size of a clone is reported for some rows only, either as once, few or many, or as a class for expanded clones.

.	TRBJ2-3	TRBV4-3	TRBD2	CASSQDSYAGGPGTDTQYF	TGCGCCAGCAGCCAAGATAGTTACGCGGGAGGGCCGGGCACAGATACGCAGTATTTT
.	TRBJ2-4	TRBV7-6	TRBD2	CASSPGLAGNIQYF	TGTGCCAGCAGCCCCGGGCTAGCGGGAAACATTCAGTACTTC
.	TRBJ2-3	TRBV5-1	TRBD2	CASSTKLAGGADTQYF	TGCGCCAGCAGCACCAAACTAGCGGGAGGGGCAGATACGCAGTATTTT
.	TRBJ2-2	TRBV7-3	.	CASSKGGLTGELFF	TGTGCCAGCAGTAAGGGGGGACTCACCGGGGAGCTGTTTTTT
.	TRBJ1-3	TRBV10-3	.	CAISAQAVAGNTIYF	TGTGCCATCAGTGCTCAGGCTGTGGCTGGAAACACCATATATTTT
once	TRBJ2-3	TRBV5-1	TRBD2	CASSPHPGTSGRTDTQYF	TGCGCCAGCAGCCCGCACCCCGGGACTAGCGGGAGAACAGATACGCAGTATTTT
.	TRBJ2-3	TRBV7-2	TRBD2	CASGLAADTQYF	TGTGCCAGCGGACTAGCCGCAGATACGCAGTATTTT
.	TRBJ2-3	TRBV5-4	.	CASSPPGGDTQYF	TGTGCCAGCAGCCCCCCTGGTGGAGATACGCAGTATTTT
.	TRBJ2-7	TRBV28	.	CASSLLTGSSHEQYF	TGTGCCAGCAGTCTTTTAACTGGGAGTTCGCACGAGCAGTACTTC
medium-sized	TRBJ2-5	TRBV6-2/TRBV6-3	.	CASSYGGAQYF	TGTGCCAGCAGTTACGGAGGGGCCCAGTACTTC
.	TRBJ2-1	TRBV5-4	.	CASSRGREKENEQFF	TGTGCCAGCAGTAGGGGGCGGGAGAAGGAGAATGAGCAGTTCTTC
.	TRBJ2-3	TRBV29-1	TRBD1	CSVARGLDTQYF	TGCAGCGTTGCCAGGGGGCTGGATACGCAGTATTTT
.	TRBJ2-1	TRBV28	.	CASSHSYNEQFF	TGTGCCAGCAGTCATAGTTACAATGAGCAGTTCTTC
.	TRBJ1-4	TRBV6-5	.	CASSYSGAGEKLFF	TGTGCCAGCAGTTACTCGGGGGCCGGCGAAAAACTGTTTTTT
once	TRBJ1-5	TRBV15	.	CATSREAGPNQPQHF	TGTGCCACCAGCAGAGAGGCGGGTCCCAATCAGCCCCAGCATTTT
.	TRBJ2-7	TRBV5-1	TRBD1	CASSFDRGLVEQYF	TGCGCCAGCAGCTTCGACAGGGGGCTGGTCGAGCAGTACTTC
.	TRBJ1-3	TRBV2	.	CASTDIRGHTIYF	TGTGCCAGCACTGATATTCGGGGCCACACCATATATTTT
.	TRBJ2-7	TRBV6-2/TRBV6-3	TRBD2	CASTPSGTSGRRYEQYF	TGTGCCAGCACCCCATCCGGGACTAGCGGGAGAAGGTACGAGCAGTACTTC
.	TRBJ1-2	TRBV10-3	.	CAISEPQTAGYTF	TGTGCCATCAGTGAGCCCCAAACCGCTGGCTACACCTTC
few	TRBJ1-2	TRBV3-1/TRBV3-2	.	CASSLSAGVYGYTF	TGTGCCAGCAGCCTATCAGCAGGGGTTTATGGCTACACCTTC
.	TRBJ1-1	TRBV5-1	.	CASSLFLEISTEAFF	TGCGCCAGCAGCTTGTTTTTGGAAATTTCCACTGAAGCTTTCTTT
few	TRBJ2-2	TRBV28	.	CASSFRGELFF	TGTGCCAGCAGTTTTAGAGGGGAGCTGTTTTTT
once	TRBJ1-1	TRBV4-3	.	CASSQDGEKPRNTEAFF	TGCGCCAGCAGCCAAGATGGGGAGAAACCCAGGAACACTGAAGCTTTCTTT
.	TRBJ2-3	TRBV4-1	.	CASSQVLPPSTDTQYF	TGCGCCAGCAGCCAGGTGCTCCCACCTAGCACAGATACGCAGTATTTT
.	TRBJ1-6	TRBV7-6	.	CASSLEYRTGHSPLHF	TGTGCCAGCAGCTTAGAATACCGGACCGGGCATTCACCCCTCCACTTT
once	TRBJ1-2	TRBV7-8	.	CASSPGTDYGYTF	TGTGCCAGCAGCCCAGGAACGGACTATGGCTACACCTTC
once	TRBJ1-1	TRBV18	.	CASSPPAVRGNTEAFF	TGTGCCAGCTCACCACCGGCCGTCCGCGGGAACACTGAAGCTTTCTTT
.	TRBJ1-2	TRBV7-9	.	CASSLTQGRNTF	TGTGCCAGCAGCTTGACTCAGGGACGGAACACCTTC
.	TRBJ2-3	TRBV6-6	TRBD2	CASSHSGSQDTQYF	TGTGCCAGCAGCCATAGCGGGTCCCAAGATACGCAGTATTTT
.	TRBJ2-1	TRBV5-6	TRBD2	CASSQPSGEYNEQFF	TGTGCCAGCAGTCAACCTAGCGGGGAATACAATGAGCAGTTCTTC
few	TRBJ1-5	TRBV24-1	.	CATSGQQDQPQHF	TGTGCCACCAGTGGACAACAGGATCAGCCCCAGCATTTT
.	TRBJ2-1	TRBV20-1	.	CSASGLPYNEQFF	TGCAGTGCTAGTGGACTACCCTACAATGAGCAGTTCTTC
.	TRBJ2-2	TRBV24-1	.	CATSPGELNGELFF	TGTGCCACCAGTCCAGGGGAACTTAACGGGGAGCTGTTTTTT
.	TRBJ1-1	TRBV6-5	TRBD1	CASRITGGGSTEAFF	TGTGCCAGCAGGATCACAGGGGGAGGAAGCACTGAAGCTTTCTTT
.	TRBJ2-2	TRBV18	.	CASSPLVRGTGELFF	TGTGCCAGCTCACCTCTAGTCAGGGGCACCGGGGAGCTGTTTTTT
.	TRBJ1-2	TRBV5-1	.	CASSSIRGGYGYTF	TGCGCCAGCAGCTCCATCCGGGGTGGCTATGGCTACACCTTC
.	TRBJ1-5	TRBV11-2	.	CASSLENQPQHF	TGTGCCAGCAGCTTGGAAAATCAGCCCCAGCATTTT
.	TRBJ1-2	TRBV4-3	.	CASSSTYGYTF	TGCGCCAGCAGCAGTACTTATGGCTACACCTTC
.	TRBJ1-1	TRBV5-1	.	CASSLGQTNTEAFF	TGCGCCAGCAGCTTGGGACAGACGAACACTGAAGCTTTCTTT
.	TRBJ1-1	TRBV12-3/TRBV12-4	.	CASSPFGTEAFF	TGTGCCAGCAGCCCATTTGGGACTGAAGCTTTCTTT
once	TRBJ1-5	TRBV6-5	.	CASSYRGDQPQHF	TGTGCCAGCAGTTACAGGGGCGATCAGCCCCAGCATTTT
.	TRBJ1-1	TRBV13	.	CASRRGFRAEAFF	TGTGCCAGCAGGCGAGGGTTTAGGGCTGAAGCTTTCTTT
.	TRBJ2-2	TRBV27	.	CASSLLGGRGTGELFF	TGTGCCAGCAGTTTATTAGGGGGGCGCGGCACCGGGGAGCTGTTTTTT